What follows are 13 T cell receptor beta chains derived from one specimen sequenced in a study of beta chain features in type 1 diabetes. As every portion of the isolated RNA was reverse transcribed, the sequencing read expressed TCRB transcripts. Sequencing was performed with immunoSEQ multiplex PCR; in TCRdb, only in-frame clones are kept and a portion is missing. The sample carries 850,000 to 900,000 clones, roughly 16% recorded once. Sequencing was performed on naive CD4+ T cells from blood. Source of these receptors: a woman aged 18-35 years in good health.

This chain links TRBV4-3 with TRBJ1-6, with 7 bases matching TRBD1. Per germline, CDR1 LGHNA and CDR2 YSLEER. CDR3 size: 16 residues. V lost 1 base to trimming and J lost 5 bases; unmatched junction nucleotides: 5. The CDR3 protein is CASSQGGTANNSPLHF. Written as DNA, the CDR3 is TGCGCCAGCAGCCAAGGGGGGACAGCGAATAATTCACCCCTCCACTTT.

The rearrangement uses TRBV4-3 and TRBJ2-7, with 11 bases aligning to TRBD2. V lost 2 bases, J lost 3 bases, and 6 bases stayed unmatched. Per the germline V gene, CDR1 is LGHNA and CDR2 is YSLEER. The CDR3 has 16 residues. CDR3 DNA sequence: TGCGCCAGCAGCCAAACTAGCGGGAGCTTTCACTACGAGCAGTACTTC. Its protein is CASSQTSGSFHYEQYF.

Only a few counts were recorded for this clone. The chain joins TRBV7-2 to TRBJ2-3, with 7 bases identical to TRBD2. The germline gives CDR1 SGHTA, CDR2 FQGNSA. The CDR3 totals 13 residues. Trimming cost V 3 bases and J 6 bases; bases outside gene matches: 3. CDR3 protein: CASSLREWDTQYF. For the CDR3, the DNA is TGTGCCAGCAGCTTGCGGGAGTGGGATACGCAGTATTTT.

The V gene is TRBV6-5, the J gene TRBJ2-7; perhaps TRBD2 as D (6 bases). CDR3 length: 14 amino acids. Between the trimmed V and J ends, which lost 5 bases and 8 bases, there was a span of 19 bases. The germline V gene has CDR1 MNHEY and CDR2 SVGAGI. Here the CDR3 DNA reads TGTGCCAGCAGTCGAGGAGGGCCGGGTTTGAAGCAGTACTTC. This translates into CASSRGGPGLKQYF.

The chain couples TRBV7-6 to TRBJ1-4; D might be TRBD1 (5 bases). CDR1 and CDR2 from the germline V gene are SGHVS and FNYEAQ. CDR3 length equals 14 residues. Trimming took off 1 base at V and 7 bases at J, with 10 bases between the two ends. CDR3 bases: TGTGCCAGCAGCTTAGGGGCGAGGGGTGAAAAACTGTTTTTT. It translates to CASSLGARGEKLFF.

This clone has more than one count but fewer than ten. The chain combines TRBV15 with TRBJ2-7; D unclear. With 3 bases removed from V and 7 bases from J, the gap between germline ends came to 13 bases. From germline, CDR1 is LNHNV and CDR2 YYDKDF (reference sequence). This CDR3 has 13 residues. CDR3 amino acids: CATSSPPVWEQYF. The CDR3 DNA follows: TGTGCCACCAGCAGTCCCCCCGTGTGGGAGCAGTACTTC.

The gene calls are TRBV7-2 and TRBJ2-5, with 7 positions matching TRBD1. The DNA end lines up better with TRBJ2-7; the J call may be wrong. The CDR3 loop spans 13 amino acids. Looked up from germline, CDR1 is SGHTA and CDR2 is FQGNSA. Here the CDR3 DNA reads TGTGCCAGCAGCTTCTCACAGGGGCGCGAGCAGTACTTC. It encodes CASSFSQGREQYF.

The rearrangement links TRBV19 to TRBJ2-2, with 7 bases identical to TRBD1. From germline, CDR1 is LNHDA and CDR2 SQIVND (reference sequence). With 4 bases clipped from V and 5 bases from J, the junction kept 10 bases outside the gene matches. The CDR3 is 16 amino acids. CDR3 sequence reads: CASSTPGGRRTGELFF. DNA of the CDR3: TGTGCCAGTAGTACCCCAGGGGGTAGGAGGACCGGGGAGCTGTTTTTT.

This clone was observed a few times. The CDR3 nucleotides read TGTGCCAGCAGGGCTGCGGGAGGGCCAGATACGCAGTATTTT. This gives the protein CASRAAGGPDTQYF. The V gene is TRBV6-6, the J gene TRBJ2-3, with 9 bases matching TRBD2. Per germline, CDR1 MNHNY and CDR2 SVGAGI (reference sequence). This CDR3 region has 14 residues. The V gene end was trimmed by 6 bases and the J gene end by 4 bases; junction bases not matched to a gene: 5.

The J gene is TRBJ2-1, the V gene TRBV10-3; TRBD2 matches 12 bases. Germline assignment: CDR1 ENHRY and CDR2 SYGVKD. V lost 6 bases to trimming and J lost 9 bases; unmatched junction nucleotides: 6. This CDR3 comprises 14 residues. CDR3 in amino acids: CAIRTSGRMSEQFF. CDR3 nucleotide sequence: TGTGCCATCAGAACTAGCGGGAGGATGAGTGAGCAGTTCTTC.

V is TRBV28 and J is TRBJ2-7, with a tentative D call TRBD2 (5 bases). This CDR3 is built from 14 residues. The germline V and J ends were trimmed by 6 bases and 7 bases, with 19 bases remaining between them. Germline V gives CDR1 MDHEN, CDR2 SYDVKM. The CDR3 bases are TGTGCCAGCAGACGGTTCCTTGCGGGTGGGGAGCAGTACTTC. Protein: CASRRFLAGGEQYF.

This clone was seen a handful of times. In DNA form, the CDR3 reads TGTGCCAGCAGCGTCACAGGAATCGGTGAGCAGTTCTTC. It encodes CASSVTGIGEQFF. V usage is TRBV7-9 and J usage is TRBJ2-1; a possible D gene is TRBD1 (5 bases). The CDR3 is 13 residues long. The V end lost 5 bases, the J end lost 9 bases, and 14 bases lay between the germline ends. CDR1 is SEHNR, CDR2 FQNEAQ, per germline (reference sequence).

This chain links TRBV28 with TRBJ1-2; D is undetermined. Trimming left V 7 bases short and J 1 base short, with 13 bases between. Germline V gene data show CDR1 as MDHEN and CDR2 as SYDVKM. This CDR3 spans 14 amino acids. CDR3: CASTSGVINYGYTF. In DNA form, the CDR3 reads TGTGCCAGCACCTCCGGGGTGATTAACTATGGCTACACCTTC.